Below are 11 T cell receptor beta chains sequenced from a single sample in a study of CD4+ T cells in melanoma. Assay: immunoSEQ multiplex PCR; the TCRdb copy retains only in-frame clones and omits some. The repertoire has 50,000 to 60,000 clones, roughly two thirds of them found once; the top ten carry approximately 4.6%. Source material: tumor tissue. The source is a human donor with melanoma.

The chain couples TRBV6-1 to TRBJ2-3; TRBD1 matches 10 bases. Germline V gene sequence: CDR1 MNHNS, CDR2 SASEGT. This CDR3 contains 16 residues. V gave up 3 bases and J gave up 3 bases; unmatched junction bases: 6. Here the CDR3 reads CASSDPGTGATDTQYF. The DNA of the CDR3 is TGTGCCAGCAGTGACCCCGGGACAGGGGCGACAGATACGCAGTATTTT.

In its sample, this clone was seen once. The CDR3 spells CASSQDVSRGYTF. The CDR3 nucleotides read TGCGCCAGCAGCCAAGACGTGAGCCGGGGCTACACCTTC. The chain couples TRBV4-3 to TRBJ1-2; D ambiguous. The CDR3 is 13 amino acids. V dropped 0 bases and J dropped 8 bases, with 10 bases sitting between them. The V gene's germline CDR1 is LGHNA and CDR2 YSLEER.

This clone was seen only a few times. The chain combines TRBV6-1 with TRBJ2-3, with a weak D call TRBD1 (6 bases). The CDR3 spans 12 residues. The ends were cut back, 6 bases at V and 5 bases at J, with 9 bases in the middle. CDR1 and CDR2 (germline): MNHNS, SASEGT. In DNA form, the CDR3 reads TGTGCCAGCAGAACAGGGAGAGATACGCAGTATTTT. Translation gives CASRTGRDTQYF.

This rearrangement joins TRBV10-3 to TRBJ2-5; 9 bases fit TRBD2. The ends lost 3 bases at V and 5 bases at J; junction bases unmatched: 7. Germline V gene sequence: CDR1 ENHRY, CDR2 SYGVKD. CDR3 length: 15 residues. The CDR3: CAISDSRGGPETQYF. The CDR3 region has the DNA TGTGCCATCAGTGATTCGCGGGGGGGCCCGGAGACCCAGTACTTC.

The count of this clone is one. Here the CDR3 DNA reads TGTGCCACCGCTCTGACAGGGGCCAGGGGAGAGCAGTACTTC. This codes for CATALTGARGEQYF. V is TRBV28 and J is TRBJ2-7; 8 bases agree with TRBD1. The junction had 15 bases not matched to a gene; V was cut back by 10 bases and J by 7 bases. The germline CDR1 and CDR2 sequences are MDHEN and SYDVKM. The CDR3 extends over 14 amino acids.

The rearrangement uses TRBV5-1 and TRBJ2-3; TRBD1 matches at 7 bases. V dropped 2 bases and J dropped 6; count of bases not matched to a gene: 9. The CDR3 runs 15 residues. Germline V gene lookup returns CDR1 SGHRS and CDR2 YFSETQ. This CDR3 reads CASSFLDRPRDTQYF. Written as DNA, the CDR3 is TGCGCCAGCAGCTTCTTGGACAGGCCGCGCGATACGCAGTATTTT.

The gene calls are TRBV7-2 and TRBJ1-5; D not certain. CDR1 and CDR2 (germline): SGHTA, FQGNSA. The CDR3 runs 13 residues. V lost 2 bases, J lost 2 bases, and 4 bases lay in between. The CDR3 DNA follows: TGTGCCAGCAGCTTAAGAGGCAATCAGCCCCAGCATTTT. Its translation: CASSLRGNQPQHF. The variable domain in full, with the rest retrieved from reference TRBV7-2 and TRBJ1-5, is GAGVSQSPSNKVTEKGKDVELRCDPISGHTALYWYRQSLGQGLEFLIYFQGNSAPDKSGLPSDRFSAERTGGSVSTLTIQRTQQEDSAVYLCASSLRGNQPQHFGDGTRLSIL.

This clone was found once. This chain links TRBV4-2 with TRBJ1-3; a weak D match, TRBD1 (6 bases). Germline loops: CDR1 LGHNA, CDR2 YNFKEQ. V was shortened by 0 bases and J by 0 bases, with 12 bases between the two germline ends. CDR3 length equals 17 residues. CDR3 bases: TGTGCCAGCAGCCAAGAAACTGGGGGCGGCTCTGGAAACACCATATATTTT. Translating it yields CASSQETGGGSGNTIYF.

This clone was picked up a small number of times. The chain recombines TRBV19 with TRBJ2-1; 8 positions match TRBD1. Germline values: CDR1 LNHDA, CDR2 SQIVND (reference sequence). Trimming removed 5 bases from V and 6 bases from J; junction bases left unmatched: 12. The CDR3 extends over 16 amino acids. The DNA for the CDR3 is TGTGCCAGTAGTCCCTTGGACAGGGTCGGCGGCAATGAGCAGTTCTTC. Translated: CASSPLDRVGGNEQFF. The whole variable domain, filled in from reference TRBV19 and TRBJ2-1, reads DGGITQSPKYLFRKEGQNVTLSCEQNLNHDAMYWYRQDPGQGLRLIYYSQIVNDFQKGDIAEGYSVSREKKESFPLTVTSAQKNPTAFYLCASSPLDRVGGNEQFFGPGTRLTVL.

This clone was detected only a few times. The CDR3 here is CASSLVPGSTDTQYF. The CDR3 DNA follows: TGTGCCAGCAGCTTGGTACCCGGGAGCACAGATACGCAGTATTTT. The gene calls are TRBV5-4 and TRBJ2-3; the D is unclear. CDR3 length: 15 residues. CDR1 and CDR2 from the germline V gene are SGHNT and YYREEE (reference sequence). V was clipped by 0 bases and J by 0 bases, with 8 bases between them.

The CDR3 protein is CASSQLLGLYQETQYF. DNA for the CDR3: TGTGCCAGCAGCCAGCTCTTGGGACTATACCAAGAGACCCAGTACTTC. The chain uses TRBV5-6 and TRBJ2-5, with TRBD2 matching 7 bases. CDR3 size: 16 residues. Germline assignment: CDR1 SGHDT and CDR2 YYEEEE. V lost 4 bases, J lost 0 bases, and 9 bases stayed unmatched.